This T cell receptor (beta chain) came from a study of control samples from healthy donors and cancer patients. The repertoire was sequenced with immunoSEQ multiplex PCR; TCRdb's copy has only in-frame clones and lacks some. Here the sample spans under 200,000 clones, 92% being singletons. The CDR3 is made up of 15 amino acids. Trimming at V came to 3 bases and at J to 3 bases, leaving 6 bases not matched to a gene. The germline V gene has CDR1 SEHNR and CDR2 FQNEAQ (reference sequence). The rearrangement links TRBV7-9 to TRBJ1-2; 8 bases map to TRBD1. The specimen was blood. This clonotype was obtained from a woman aged 25 to 39 in good health. CDR3 region: CASSFETGEDYGYTF. The CDR3 DNA reads TGTGCCAGCAGCTTCGAGACAGGGGAGGACTATGGCTACACCTTC.